One sample yielded the 20 T cell receptor beta chains listed below, sequenced in a study of PD-L1 blockade in urothelial cancer. Repertoires were generated with immunoSEQ multiplex PCR, while TCRdb's copy carries only in-frame clones and drops some. The table records under 20,000 clones, about 88% of them present only once. Regarding time point: pretreatment peripheral blood. This sample comprised PBMCs, obtained around atezolizumab (anti-PD-L1) treatment. These receptors came from a man in his 70s with urothelial cancer.

The chain uses TRBV19 and TRBJ2-3; the D is unclear. CDR3 length equals 17 residues. Per germline, CDR1 LNHDA and CDR2 SQIVND (reference sequence). V gave up 0 bases and J gave up 0 bases, with 13 bases separating them. This CDR3 is CASSIDLLVTSTDTQYF. The CDR3 coding sequence is TGTGCCAGTAGTATAGATCTCCTAGTAACTAGCACAGATACGCAGTATTTT.

The chain recombines TRBV1 with TRBJ1-5; the DNA was not compared with TRBD1, the D call given in the table. TRBV1 is recorded as a pseudogene. There are 21 residues in the CDR3. In DNA form, the CDR3 reads TGCACCAGCAGCCAAGATGGAGACAGGGGCTTTGGTGTTTATAGCAATCAGCCCCAGCATTTT. This encodes CTSSQDGDRGFGVYSNQPQHF.

This clone was observed a few times. The gene calls are TRBV5-8 and TRBJ1-5; TRBD1 is a possible D gene (5 bases). CDR3 size: 16 residues. Germline V lookup: CDR1 SGHTS, CDR2 YDEGEE. The V end was cut by 0 bases, the J end by 2 bases, with 12 bases between. The CDR3 loop reads CASSLAGRVGNQPQHF. CDR3 bases: TGTGCCAGCAGCTTGGCTGGCAGGGTCGGCAATCAGCCCCAGCATTTT.

The rearrangement links TRBV9 to TRBJ1-2; no clear D. The length of the CDR3 is 14 residues. Germline lookup yields CDR1 SGDLS and CDR2 YYNGEE. V gave up 6 bases and J gave up 1 base, with 13 bases separating them. For the CDR3, the DNA is TGTGCCAGCAAGAGGCAGCCGATTAACTATGGCTACACCTTC. Its protein product is CASKRQPINYGYTF.

The rearrangement uses TRBV4-1 and TRBJ2-5; D is unclear. The V end lost 0 bases, the J end lost 4 bases, and 9 bases lay between the germline ends. The length of the CDR3 is 14 residues. Germline loops: CDR1 MGHRA, CDR2 YSYEKL. The CDR3 protein is CASSQDNLRETQYF. In DNA, the CDR3 is TGCGCCAGCAGCCAAGATAATCTACGAGAGACCCAGTACTTC.

Only one count was recorded for this clone. The chain has TRBV2 and TRBJ1-4; D might be TRBD1 (5 bases). Germline CDR1 SNHLY, CDR2 FYNNEI. The CDR3 has 14 residues. Trimming removed 8 bases at V and 0 bases at J, with 10 bases between. The CDR3 here is CASHTGTTNEKLFF. In DNA, the CDR3 is TGTGCCAGCCACACAGGCACAACTAATGAAAAACTGTTTTTT.

The genes are TRBV30 and TRBJ1-1; D unclear. Trimming cost V 0 bases and J 11 bases, with 7 bases left between them. CDR1 and CDR2 (germline): GTSNPN, SVGIG (reference sequence). The CDR3 has 10 amino acids. The DNA of the CDR3 is TGTGCCTGGAGTGTAGTACGGGCTTTCTTT. It yields the protein CAWSVVRAFF.

This chain links TRBV5-8 with TRBJ1-2; D may be TRBD1 (6 bases). V was cut by 9 bases and J by 2 bases, with 17 bases left in between. Germline values: CDR1 SGHTS, CDR2 YDEGEE. The CDR3 is made up of 14 amino acids. CDR3 region: CATQRGGSNYGYTF. The CDR3, as DNA: TGTGCCACCCAGCGAGGGGGATCAAACTATGGCTACACCTTC.

This CDR3 is CASRGLAGGPVQETQYF. Here the CDR3 DNA reads TGTGCCAGCCGTGGACTAGCGGGGGGGCCGGTCCAAGAGACCCAGTACTTC. The chain uses TRBV7-9 and TRBJ2-5; 15 bases line up with TRBD2. The junction had 8 bases not matched to a gene; V was cut back by 8 bases and J by 1 base. The germline V gene has CDR1 SEHNR and CDR2 FQNEAQ (reference sequence). The CDR3 is 17 residues long.

The chain recombines TRBV1 with TRBJ2-1; the DNA was not compared with TRBD1, the D call given in the table. TRBV1 is deemed a pseudogene. This CDR3 spans 15 amino acids. CDR3: CTSSWTGSSYNEQFF. The CDR3 bases are TGCACCAGCAGCTGGACAGGCAGCTCCTACAATGAGCAGTTCTTC.

This clone was observed a single time. This sequence joins TRBV4-1 and TRBJ1-5; unclear D gene. V gave up 0 bases and J gave up 4 bases, with 4 bases separating them. CDR1 is MGHRA and CDR2 is YSYEKL in the germline V gene. CDR3 length: 13 residues. CDR3 residues: CASSQDLNQPQHF. Written as DNA, the CDR3 is TGCGCCAGCAGCCAAGATCTGAATCAGCCCCAGCATTTT.

This clone appeared once. V and J are TRBV27 and TRBJ2-7; D not certain. CDR1 MNHEY and CDR2 SMNVEV come from the germline V gene (reference sequence). V shed 3 bases and J shed 2 bases, with 23 bases lying between them. The CDR3 is 18 amino acids. In DNA, the CDR3 is TGTGCCAGCAGTTTTGGTTCCGCGCGGAGATACCCGACCTACGAGCAGTACTTC. Residues: CASSFGSARRYPTYEQYF.

The gene calls are TRBV6-1 and TRBJ1-5; 7 bases are shared with TRBD1. This CDR3 is 15 amino acids long. Germline V CDR1 and CDR2: MNHNS, SASEGT. V shed 6 bases, J shed 0 bases, and the junction held 5 bases outside the gene matches. CDR3 residues: CASRARGYSNQPQHF. CDR3 nucleotide sequence: TGTGCCAGCAGGGCCAGGGGGTATAGCAATCAGCCCCAGCATTTT.

The V and J genes are TRBV4-2 and TRBJ1-1; D is perhaps TRBD1 (6 bases). Germline V lookup: CDR1 LGHNA, CDR2 YNFKEQ. V dropped 1 base and J dropped 13 bases, with 19 bases sitting between them. The CDR3 totals 14 residues. CDR3 sequence (DNA): TGTGCCAGCAGCCAAGGGACAGACCCACGGGGTGTTTTCTTT. Its protein product is CASSQGTDPRGVFF.

This chain joins TRBV6-1 and TRBJ2-3; the D is unclear. The V gene lost 6 bases and the J gene lost 3 bases, with 16 bases spanning the gap. The V gene's germline CDR1 is MNHNS and CDR2 SASEGT. The CDR3 contains 15 residues. CDR3 amino acids: CASRLTQTGTDTQYF. The DNA of the CDR3 is TGTGCCAGCAGGCTGACCCAAACCGGGACAGATACGCAGTATTTT.

V is TRBV10-3 and J is TRBJ1-2; 8 bases line up with TRBD1. The length of the CDR3 is 12 residues. V lost 8 bases, J lost 4 bases, and 3 bases stayed unmatched. Germline V gene lookup returns CDR1 ENHRY and CDR2 SYGVKD. The CDR3 coding sequence is TGTGCCATCGGGACAGGTCCCTATGGCTACACCTTC. Translating gives CAIGTGPYGYTF.

This clone has just one count. The chain joins TRBV28 to TRBJ2-7; D is possibly TRBD2 (5 bases). The ends were cut back, 2 bases at V and 3 bases at J, with 17 bases in the middle. The CDR3 is 16 amino acids. Germline CDR1 reads MDHEN; CDR2 reads SYDVKM. CDR3 sequence: CASSLGLWADYYEQYF. The CDR3 nucleotides read TGTGCCAGCAGTTTAGGACTTTGGGCGGATTACTACGAGCAGTACTTC. Full variable domain (outside the CDR3, taken from reference TRBV28 and TRBJ2-7): DVKVTQSSRYLVKRTGEKVFLECVQDMDHENMFWYRQDPGLGLRLIYFSYDVKMKEKGDIPEGYSVSREKKERFSLILESASTNQTSMYLCASSLGLWADYYEQYFGPGTRLTVT.

The chain has TRBV6-1 and TRBJ1-2, with D hard to call. CDR3 size: 14 residues. Germline CDR1 and CDR2: MNHNS and SASEGT. The germline V and J ends were trimmed by 1 base and 4 bases, with 10 bases remaining between them. The CDR3 here is CASSEGSGGYGYTF. CDR3 in DNA: TGTGCCAGCAGTGAAGGGTCGGGAGGCTATGGCTACACCTTC.

The V and J genes are TRBV28 and TRBJ2-2; 7 positions agree with TRBD2. The CDR3 sequence is 15 residues long. Per the germline V gene, CDR1 is MDHEN and CDR2 is SYDVKM. V lost 5 bases and J lost 3; bases outside the gene matches: 6. This CDR3 reads CASSPRLADTGELFF. The CDR3 DNA reads as TGTGCCAGCAGTCCTCGACTAGCCGACACCGGGGAGCTGTTTTTT.

This clone was counted a single time. The chain couples TRBV4-1 to TRBJ1-1, with D unclear. Trimming pared 2 bases from V and 5 bases from J, leaving 9 bases between. Germline-derived CDR1 and CDR2 are MGHRA and YSYEKL. The CDR3 totals 13 residues. The CDR3 protein is CASSQNSRTEAFF. CDR3 DNA: TGCGCCAGCAGCCAAAACAGTCGGACTGAAGCTTTCTTT.